The source of this T cell receptor beta chain is a study of early T cells in non-severe SARS-CoV-2 infection. Study-level information: The chains were unpaired, and the sequenced material was bulk RNA from unsorted whole blood.

Germline values: CDR1 MNHEY, CDR2 SVGAGI. V lost 4 bases and J lost 1, with 13 bases in between. The CDR3 contains 16 residues. Unique molecular identifiers were affixed to single, distinct cDNA molecules. TCRdb re-derived calls from the 5' RACE reads in MiXCR, one entry per CDR3 protein. The sample has about 89,000 distinct CDR3 sequences, about 15% seen once; the top ten hold 0.45% to 0.75%. This clonotype appeared a few times. Its antigen remains unidentified. Study outcomes and limitations: Matching against VDJdb likely underestimated virus-specific expansions, favoring anti-spike CD8.

This clonotype originated in an adult who was a healthcare worker with PCR-confirmed SARS-CoV-2 infection or an uninfected control (not recorded which). This chain joins TRBV6-5 and TRBJ2-2; D perhaps matches TRBD2 (6 bases). The specimen was whole blood. In DNA, the CDR3 is TGTGCCAGCAGTTCTTTGTATAGCGGGAACACCGGGGAGCTGTTTTTT. Protein sequence: CASSSLYSGNTGELFF.